This passage covers 19 T cell receptor beta chains from one sample sequenced in a study of Ad26.COV2.S vaccination and SARS-CoV-2 variants. Noted treatment: around 19 received Ad26.COV2.S at low or high dose, single or two shots; 5 received placebo; per-sample allocation not given. The samples date from day 63 after the first vaccine or placebo injection. Assay used: immunoSEQ multiplex PCR; TCRdb lists only in-frame clones, some missing. The profile shows a few hundred thousand clones, 70% to 90% of them singletons. The sequences come from peripheral blood, collected in a trial of Ad26.COV2.S vaccine versus placebo. These receptor sequences come from a person between 18 and 65 years old who received the Ad26.COV2.S COVID-19 vaccine or a placebo.

This sequence joins TRBV24-1 and TRBJ1-2; D gene uncertain. V was cut by 7 bases and J by 2 bases, with 16 bases left in between. CDR1 is KGHDR and CDR2 is SFDVKD in the germline V gene. The CDR3 extends over 15 amino acids. The DNA for the CDR3 is TGTGCCACCAGGGCAGGCCTAGGGCCCAACTATGGCTACACCTTC. It yields the protein CATRAGLGPNYGYTF.

In its sample, this clone was seen once. The chain carries TRBV4-1 and TRBJ1-5; a possible D gene is TRBD1 (6 bases). Germline CDR1 and CDR2: MGHRA and YSYEKL. The CDR3 has 15 residues. Trimming took off 0 bases at V and 6 bases at J, with 12 bases between the two ends. CDR3 DNA sequence: TGCGCCAGCAGCCAAGAGGGGGCAGTGCGTCAGCCCCAGCATTTT. Translation: CASSQEGAVRQPQHF.

The chain joins TRBV19 to TRBJ1-5, with TRBD1 matching over 7 bases. The V gene's germline CDR1 is LNHDA and CDR2 SQIVND (reference sequence). This CDR3 region has 17 residues. V trimming: 7 bases; J trimming: 0 bases; junction bases outside the gene matches: 12. The CDR3 nucleotides are TGTGCCAGTACCCGGGGACAGAACCTTTATAGCAATCAGCCCCAGCATTTT. Protein sequence: CASTRGQNLYSNQPQHF.

V and J are TRBV5-1 and TRBJ2-1, with 9 bases fitting TRBD2. Germline V gives CDR1 SGHRS, CDR2 YFSETQ. The CDR3 covers 16 residues. The V gene end was trimmed by 3 bases and the J gene end by 3 bases; junction bases not matched to a gene: 7. CDR3 residues: CASSSTSSGVYNEQFF. CDR3 DNA sequence: TGCGCCAGCAGCTCCACCTCTAGCGGGGTCTACAATGAGCAGTTCTTC.

CDR3 bases: TGTGCCAGCAGTTACGACAGCTACGAGCAGTACTTC. It translates to CASSYDSYEQYF. This chain joins TRBV7-6 and TRBJ2-7, with D perhaps TRBD1 (5 bases). The CDR3 totals 12 residues. V lost 6 bases and J 3 bases, leaving 9 bases between the germline ends. CDR1 is SGHVS, CDR2 FNYEAQ, per germline.

The chain uses TRBV27 and TRBJ2-5; 8 bases fit TRBD2. This CDR3 spans 16 amino acids. The V gene end was trimmed by 2 bases and the J gene end by 7 bases; junction bases not matched to a gene: 12. Germline CDR1 and CDR2: MNHEY and SMNVEV (reference sequence). CDR3 region: CASSLIGAGVGGTQYF. CDR3 DNA: TGTGCCAGCAGTTTAATCGGAGCGGGAGTAGGGGGGACCCAGTACTTC.

This rearrangement joins TRBV5-6 to TRBJ1-3; D ambiguous. CDR3 length equals 12 residues. Per germline, CDR1 SGHDT and CDR2 YYEEEE. Trimming took off 2 bases at V and 4 bases at J, with 4 bases between the two ends. CDR3 DNA: TGTGCCAGCAGCTTATCAGGAAACACCATATATTTT. Translating gives CASSLSGNTIYF.

The chain links TRBV11-2 to TRBJ2-7; 7 bases are shared with TRBD1. Germline CDR1 reads SGHAT; CDR2 reads FQNNGV. The CDR3 is 17 amino acids. J was trimmed by 1 base and V by 1 base; bases with no gene match: 10. The CDR3 reads CASSLGTGGLKSYEQYF. CDR3 nucleotide sequence: TGTGCCAGCAGCTTAGGGACAGGCGGCTTAAAGTCCTACGAGCAGTACTTC.

The gene calls are TRBV24-1 and TRBJ2-2; D is unclear. Trimming stripped 4 bases from V and 1 base from J, with 0 bases between. This CDR3 contains 12 residues. Germline CDR1 is KGHDR and CDR2 is SFDVKD. CDR3 amino acids: CATSENTGELFF. CDR3 sequence (DNA): TGTGCCACCAGTGAGAACACCGGGGAGCTGTTTTTT.

For this clone: It is unclear where the CDR3 begins or ends on the DNA, so no DNA is shown, and the CDR3 is as TCRdb lists it. The V gene is TRBV29-1, the J gene TRBJ1-4; TRBD1 is taken as the D call from the table, unchecked against the DNA. The CDR3 adds up to 12 amino acids, both ends counted. Germline loops: CDR1 SQVTM, CDR2 ANQGSEA. CDR3 residues: CSVGSGAGQLFF.

This sequence joins TRBV18 and TRBJ1-4; no reliable D call. Germline CDR1 and CDR2: KGHSH and LQKENI. CDR3 length: 14 amino acids. V lost 5 bases to trimming and J lost 3 bases, with 10 bases between them. The CDR3 spells CASSSWASNEKLFF. As DNA, the CDR3 is TGTGCCAGCTCATCCTGGGCCTCTAATGAAAAACTGTTTTTT.

CDR3 in DNA: TGTGCCAGCAGCCTAAACAGGGTTTTGAACACCGGGGAGCTGTTTTTT. This sequence encodes CASSLNRVLNTGELFF. This sequence joins TRBV4-2 and TRBJ2-2; possible D gene TRBD1, 6 bases. V lost 4 bases, J lost 1 base, and 13 bases lay in between. The germline gives CDR1 LGHNA, CDR2 YNFKEQ. This CDR3 has 16 amino acids.

The V and J genes are TRBV3-1 (or the pseudogene TRBV3-2) and TRBJ1-3; the D gene is possibly TRBD1 (5 bases). This CDR3 comprises 14 residues. Germline CDR1 is LGHDT and CDR2 is YNNKEL (reference sequence). V was clipped by 4 bases and J by 4 bases, with 11 bases between them. The CDR3 loop is CASSLGRGGNTIYF. In DNA, the CDR3 is TGTGCCAGCAGCCTGGGGAGGGGAGGAAACACCATATATTTT.

This clone showed up just once. The chain links TRBV6-5 to TRBJ1-4; D is unclear. Germline-derived CDR1 and CDR2 are MNHEY and SVGAGI. V lost 0 bases and J lost 6, with 14 bases in between. The CDR3 loop spans 16 amino acids. The CDR3 here is CASSYSKAGSDEKLFF. The CDR3 DNA is TGTGCCAGCAGTTACTCGAAGGCCGGATCCGATGAAAAACTGTTTTTT.

The rearrangement links TRBV2 to TRBJ2-7; no reliable D call. Between the trimmed V and J ends, which lost 6 bases and 2 bases, there was a span of 11 bases. Germline CDR1 and CDR2: SNHLY and FYNNEI. The CDR3 has 13 amino acids. The CDR3, as DNA: TGTGCCAGCAGGAGAGACACTACCTACGAGCAGTACTTC. This codes for CASRRDTTYEQYF.

This clone was counted once. The chain combines TRBV7-9 with TRBJ1-5; TRBD1 might be the D (5 bases). V was clipped by 6 bases and J by 4 bases, with 25 bases between them. Looked up from germline, CDR1 is SEHNR and CDR2 is FQNEAQ (reference sequence). This CDR3 is built from 18 residues. CDR3 coding DNA: TGTGCCAGCAGTAAGGGGACGGGCAGTACAACGAGGAATCAGCCCCAGCATTTT. Its translation: CASSKGTGSTTRNQPQHF.

The chain carries TRBV10-1 and TRBJ2-1, with D perhaps TRBD1 (6 bases). Trimming took 6 bases from V and 7 from J, leaving 22 bases between them. This CDR3 is built from 16 residues. Looked up from germline, CDR1 is WNHNN and CDR2 is SYGVQD (reference sequence). CDR3: CASRTQGYLIMNEQFF. In DNA, the CDR3 is TGCGCCAGCAGGACACAGGGATATTTAATAATGAATGAGCAGTTCTTC.

The gene calls are TRBV20-1 and TRBJ2-1; tentatively, D is TRBD2 (7 bases). The CDR3 covers 15 residues. The V gene lost 3 bases and the J gene lost 3 bases, with 15 bases spanning the gap. Germline V lookup: CDR1 DFQATT, CDR2 SNEGSKA (reference sequence). In DNA form, the CDR3 reads TGCAGTGCTAGTCGGGGCGGGGGCGGCTACAATGAGCAGTTCTTC. Its protein product is CSASRGGGGYNEQFF.

The genes are TRBV7-9 and TRBJ1-2; a possible D gene is TRBD1 (6 bases). The CDR3 extends over 15 amino acids. Germline CDR1 SEHNR, CDR2 FQNEAQ (reference sequence). The V gene lost 1 base and the J gene lost 3 bases, with 12 bases spanning the gap. CDR3 nucleotide sequence: TGTGCCAGCAGCTTAGGGGGGGCGGCCCACTATGGCTACACCTTC. Protein: CASSLGGAAHYGYTF.